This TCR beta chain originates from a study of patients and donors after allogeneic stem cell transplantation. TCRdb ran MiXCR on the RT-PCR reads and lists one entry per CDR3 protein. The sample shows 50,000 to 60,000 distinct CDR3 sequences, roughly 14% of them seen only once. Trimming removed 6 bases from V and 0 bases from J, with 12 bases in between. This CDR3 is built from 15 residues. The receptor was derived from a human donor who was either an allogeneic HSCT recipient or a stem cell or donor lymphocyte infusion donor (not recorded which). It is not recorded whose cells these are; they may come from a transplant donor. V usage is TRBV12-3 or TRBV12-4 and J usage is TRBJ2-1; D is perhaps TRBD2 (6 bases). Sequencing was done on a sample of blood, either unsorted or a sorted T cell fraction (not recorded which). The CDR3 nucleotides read TGTGCCAGCAGAGATGCGGGACTCTCCTACAATGAGCAGTTCTTC. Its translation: CASRDAGLSYNEQFF.